This is a list of T cell receptor beta chains from one sample in a study of T cell repertoires in cytomegalovirus infection. TCRdb reprocessed the reads via MiXCR and lists one record per CDR3 protein. The repertoire includes 150,000 to 200,000 distinct CDR3 sequences, about 18% of them detected once, and around 27% sits in the top ten. Specimen: CD8+ T cells from PBMCs. These receptors all come from a human donor in good health (CMV status not recorded). Some clones in this sample may be carry-over from other donors' samples. CDR3s include the opening cysteine and the closing phenylalanine or tryptophan. Fields, in order: D gene, J gene, clone size, V gene, CDR3 DNA, CDR3 protein. The D gene is left open where the match is weak. Clone size is given for some rows only: seen once, a few or many times, or a class if the clone is expanded.

d_gene: TRBD1
j_gene: TRBJ1-2
abundance: few
v_gene: TRBV29-1
CDR3nt: TGCAGCGTTGAGACAGGGAGGGACTATGGCTACACCTTC
CDR3aa: CSVETGRDYGYTF

d_gene: TRBD1
j_gene: TRBJ2-1
abundance: -
v_gene: TRBV7-6
CDR3nt: TGTGCCAGCAGCTTCACAGGGGGCCGGTACAATGAGCAGTTCTTC
CDR3aa: CASSFTGGRYNEQFF

d_gene: -
j_gene: TRBJ2-7
abundance: -
v_gene: TRBV28
CDR3nt: TGTGCCAGCAGTTTATACAGGGTTTACGAGCAGTACTTC
CDR3aa: CASSLYRVYEQYF

d_gene: -
j_gene: TRBJ2-4
abundance: -
v_gene: TRBV29-1
CDR3nt: TGCAGCGTTGAGTCGGGACCTATAGCCAAAAACATTCAGTACTTC
CDR3aa: CSVESGPIAKNIQYF

d_gene: -
j_gene: TRBJ2-1
abundance: few
v_gene: TRBV7-9
CDR3nt: TGTGCCAGCAGCCCGGACGGGATCTCCTACAATGAGCAGTTCTTC
CDR3aa: CASSPDGISYNEQFF

d_gene: -
j_gene: TRBJ1-3
abundance: -
v_gene: TRBV10-3
CDR3nt: TGTGCCACCTCCGGGACAATCCACTCTGGAAACACCATATATTTT
CDR3aa: CATSGTIHSGNTIYF

d_gene: -
j_gene: TRBJ2-1
abundance: -
v_gene: TRBV6-5
CDR3nt: TGTGCCAGCAGTTACGATCGGGGGGCCCGTAAAGAGCAGTTCTTC
CDR3aa: CASSYDRGARKEQFF

d_gene: -
j_gene: TRBJ2-7
abundance: few
v_gene: TRBV11-2
CDR3nt: TGTGCCAGCAGCTTAGTAACGTCTCGAGGCTACGAGCAGTACTTC
CDR3aa: CASSLVTSRGYEQYF

d_gene: TRBD1
j_gene: TRBJ1-5
abundance: few
v_gene: TRBV7-2
CDR3nt: TGTGCCAGCAGCCCGCGGACAGGTCCCTTGGGAAATCAGCCCCAGCATTTT
CDR3aa: CASSPRTGPLGNQPQHF

d_gene: TRBD2
j_gene: TRBJ2-4
abundance: -
v_gene: TRBV2
CDR3nt: TGTGCCAGCAGCGGCCGGGGGGAACAGTACTTC
CDR3aa: CASSGRGEQYF

d_gene: -
j_gene: TRBJ1-1
abundance: few
v_gene: TRBV6-6
CDR3nt: TGTGCCAGCAGTTACGCGCCAGGGTATTTTCGGACTGAAGCTTTCTTT
CDR3aa: CASSYAPGYFRTEAFF

d_gene: -
j_gene: TRBJ1-6
abundance: few
v_gene: TRBV12-5
CDR3nt: TGTGCTAGTGGTTCCCCCGAGGACGGTGAAATGTTCTCCTATAATTCACCCCTCCACTTT
CDR3aa: CASGSPEDGEMFSYNSPLHF

d_gene: TRBD1
j_gene: TRBJ2-7
abundance: many
v_gene: TRBV12-3/TRBV12-4
CDR3nt: TGTGCCAGCAGTTTGGGGACAGGGGCCTACGAGCAGTACTTC
CDR3aa: CASSLGTGAYEQYF

d_gene: TRBD1
j_gene: TRBJ2-1
abundance: many
v_gene: TRBV28
CDR3nt: TGTGCCAGCAACCCGGGACAGGGATACAATGAGCAGTTCTTC
CDR3aa: CASNPGQGYNEQFF

d_gene: TRBD1
j_gene: TRBJ1-6
abundance: few
v_gene: TRBV25-1
CDR3nt: TGTGCCAGCAGTTGGGACAGGGATAATTCACCCCTCCACTTT
CDR3aa: CASSWDRDNSPLHF

d_gene: TRBD1
j_gene: TRBJ2-1
abundance: few
v_gene: TRBV7-9
CDR3nt: TGTGCCAGCAGCTTACATACCCAGGTCAGGGGGCGCAATGAGCAGTTCTTC
CDR3aa: CASSLHTQVRGRNEQFF

d_gene: -
j_gene: TRBJ2-3
abundance: few
v_gene: TRBV7-3
CDR3nt: TGTGCCAGCAGCTTAACCGGGGGCGAGAATACGCAGTATTTT
CDR3aa: CASSLTGGENTQYF

d_gene: -
j_gene: TRBJ1-5
abundance: -
v_gene: TRBV7-2
CDR3nt: TGTGCCAGCAGCATCAGCCATCAGCCCCAGCATTTT
CDR3aa: CASSISHQPQHF

d_gene: TRBD1
j_gene: TRBJ2-7
abundance: few
v_gene: TRBV5-1
CDR3nt: TGCGCCAGCAGTACCTGGACAGGGACGGCCTACGAGCAGTACTTC
CDR3aa: CASSTWTGTAYEQYF

d_gene: -
j_gene: TRBJ2-2
abundance: -
v_gene: TRBV14
CDR3nt: TGTGCCAGCAGCCAAGGTCTCGCTTGGAACACCGGGGAGCTGTTTTTT
CDR3aa: CASSQGLAWNTGELFF

d_gene: -
j_gene: TRBJ2-1
abundance: -
v_gene: TRBV7-6
CDR3nt: TGTGCCAGCAGCTTAGTAGGTCAGGGGACGCTCAATGAGCAGTTCTTC
CDR3aa: CASSLVGQGTLNEQFF

d_gene: TRBD2
j_gene: TRBJ2-3
abundance: few
v_gene: TRBV28
CDR3nt: TGTGCCAGCAGTTTCCACGCGGGGGGCGAGGACACAGATACGCAGTATTTT
CDR3aa: CASSFHAGGEDTDTQYF

d_gene: -
j_gene: TRBJ2-1
abundance: -
v_gene: TRBV7-2
CDR3nt: TGTGCCAGCAGCTTTGAGAGCTATGAGCAGTTCTTC
CDR3aa: CASSFESYEQFF

d_gene: -
j_gene: TRBJ2-1
abundance: once
v_gene: TRBV20-1
CDR3nt: TGCAGTGCTAGAGATTCAGACCTTGGGGCCAATGAGCAGTTCTTC
CDR3aa: CSARDSDLGANEQFF

d_gene: -
j_gene: TRBJ2-3
abundance: -
v_gene: TRBV30
CDR3nt: TGTGCCTGGAGTCTAGCTGTCACAGATACGCAGTATTTT
CDR3aa: CAWSLAVTDTQYF

d_gene: -
j_gene: TRBJ1-6
abundance: -
v_gene: TRBV6-2/TRBV6-3
CDR3nt: TGTGCCAGCAGTTACAACGTCGCGGCAGGCTCTAATTCACCCCTCCACTTT
CDR3aa: CASSYNVAAGSNSPLHF

d_gene: -
j_gene: TRBJ2-7
abundance: few
v_gene: TRBV6-2/TRBV6-3
CDR3nt: TGTGCCAGCAGGAGTTCCTACGAGCAGTACTTC
CDR3aa: CASRSSYEQYF

d_gene: TRBD1
j_gene: TRBJ2-7
abundance: -
v_gene: TRBV11-2
CDR3nt: TGTGCCAGCAGCTTAGTCCAGGGGACAGGGGCCTTCTACGAGCAGTACTTC
CDR3aa: CASSLVQGTGAFYEQYF

d_gene: TRBD1
j_gene: TRBJ1-1
abundance: few
v_gene: TRBV7-8
CDR3nt: TGTGCCAGCAGCTCCCGGAGGGGGCTGAGAGCTGAAGCTTTCTTT
CDR3aa: CASSSRRGLRAEAFF

d_gene: -
j_gene: TRBJ1-5
abundance: -
v_gene: TRBV15
CDR3nt: TGTGCCACCAGCAGAGATCTGCGGCAGGGCGGGCCAGATCAGCCCCAGCATTTT
CDR3aa: CATSRDLRQGGPDQPQHF

d_gene: -
j_gene: TRBJ2-3
abundance: -
v_gene: TRBV30
CDR3nt: TGTGCCTGGAAGCGGGTTGGAGATACGCAGTATTTT
CDR3aa: CAWKRVGDTQYF

d_gene: -
j_gene: TRBJ1-1
abundance: -
v_gene: TRBV7-9
CDR3nt: TGTGCCAGCAGCCCAACCTCCGGGGCGGTGAACACTGAAGCTTTCTTT
CDR3aa: CASSPTSGAVNTEAFF

d_gene: -
j_gene: TRBJ2-2
abundance: -
v_gene: TRBV7-2
CDR3nt: TGTGCCAGCAGCTTACCGGGACTCCTCACCGGGGAGCTGTTTTTT
CDR3aa: CASSLPGLLTGELFF

d_gene: -
j_gene: TRBJ2-1
abundance: few
v_gene: TRBV19
CDR3nt: TGTGCCAGTAGTCGGGACCCTTGGGATAATGAGCAGTTCTTC
CDR3aa: CASSRDPWDNEQFF

d_gene: -
j_gene: TRBJ1-1
abundance: many
v_gene: TRBV7-8
CDR3nt: TGTGCCAGCGAAGTGGGGGGGATGAACACTGAAGCTTTCTTT
CDR3aa: CASEVGGMNTEAFF

d_gene: TRBD1
j_gene: TRBJ1-1
abundance: -
v_gene: TRBV7-6
CDR3nt: TGTGCCAGCAGCGACAGGGGTTTCACTGAAGCTTTCTTT
CDR3aa: CASSDRGFTEAFF

d_gene: TRBD2
j_gene: TRBJ2-7
abundance: -
v_gene: TRBV28
CDR3nt: TGTGCCAGCAGATTAGATAGCGGGGGCCAACCGTCCTACGAGCAGTACTTC
CDR3aa: CASRLDSGGQPSYEQYF